The present entry profiles one T cell receptor (beta chain) with its context. Its target is unknown. The data stem from a study of STAT5B mutations in CD4+ large granular lymphocyte leukemia. Losses at the gene ends were 6 bases for V and 5 bases for J; bases not matched to a gene: 12. Germline lookup yields CDR1 SNHLY and CDR2 FYNNEI. The CDR3 has 16 residues. The data were produced by immunoSEQ multiplex PCR, yet TCRdb's version contains in-frame clones alone and is incomplete. The table shows about 6,300 clones, with just under 75% occurring only once. Notes on the study in general: TRBV06-family usage was enriched in top patient clones (8/27) versus controls (2/35).

Depending on availability, patient cells were bead-separated fractions or unselected PBMC. Specimen: PBMCs. The chain couples TRBV2 to TRBJ2-5; 10 nucleotides line up with TRBD1. The sequence was obtained from a woman in her 70s with CD4+ T-cell large granular lymphocyte leukemia. The CDR3 bases are TGTGCCAGCAGGAGACAGGGGGCTAGAGTAGGGGAGACCCAGTACTTC. Translated: CASRRQGARVGETQYF.